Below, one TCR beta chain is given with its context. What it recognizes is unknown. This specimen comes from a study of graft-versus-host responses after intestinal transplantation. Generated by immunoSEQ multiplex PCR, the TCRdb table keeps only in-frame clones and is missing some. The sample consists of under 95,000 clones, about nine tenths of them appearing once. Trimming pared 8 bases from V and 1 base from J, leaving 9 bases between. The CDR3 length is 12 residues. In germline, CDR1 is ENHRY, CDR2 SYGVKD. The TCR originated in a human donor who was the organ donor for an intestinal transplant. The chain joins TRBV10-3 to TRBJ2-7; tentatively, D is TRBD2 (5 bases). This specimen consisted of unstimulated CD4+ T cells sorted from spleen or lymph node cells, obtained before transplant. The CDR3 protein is CAIGRLSYEQYF. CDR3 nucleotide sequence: TGTGCCATCGGAAGACTATCCTACGAGCAGTACTTC.